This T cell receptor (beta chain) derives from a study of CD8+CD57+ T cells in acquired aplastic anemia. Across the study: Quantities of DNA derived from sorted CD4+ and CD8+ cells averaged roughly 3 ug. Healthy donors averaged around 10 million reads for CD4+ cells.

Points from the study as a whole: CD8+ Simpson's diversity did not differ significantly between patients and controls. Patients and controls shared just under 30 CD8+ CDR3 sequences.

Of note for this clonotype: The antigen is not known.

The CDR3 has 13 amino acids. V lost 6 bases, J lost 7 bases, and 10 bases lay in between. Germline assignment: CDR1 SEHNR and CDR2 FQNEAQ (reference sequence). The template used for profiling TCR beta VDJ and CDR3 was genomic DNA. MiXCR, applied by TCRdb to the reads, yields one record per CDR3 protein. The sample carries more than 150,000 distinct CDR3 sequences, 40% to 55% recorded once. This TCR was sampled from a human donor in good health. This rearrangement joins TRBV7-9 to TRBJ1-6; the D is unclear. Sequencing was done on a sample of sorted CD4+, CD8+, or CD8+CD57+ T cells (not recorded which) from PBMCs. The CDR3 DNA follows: TGTGCCAGCAGGGAGGTCTCGAATTCACCCCTCCACTTT. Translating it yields CASREVSNSPLHF.